One TCR beta chain is described in this entry. The antigen is not known. Genomic DNA came from blood conventional CD4+ T cells gated CD25-low CD127-high. Here immunoSEQ multiplex PCR was the method, and the copy in TCRdb shows in-frame clones only, minus some. The sample has roughly 34,000 clones; 76% are singletons. The data were obtained in a study of regulatory and conventional T cells in RAG deficiency. General study findings and limits: Patient subsets had shorter CDR3s; Omenn Treg-Tconv overlap exceeded 85%. Sorted Omenn CD25-high CD127-low cells may not be bona fide Tregs.

Trimming at V came to 8 bases and at J to 3 bases, leaving 12 bases not matched to a gene. Germline V gene sequence: CDR1 MNHNY, CDR2 SVGAGI (reference sequence). CDR3 length: 16 residues. This same sample was also part of a study on regulatory T cells. That paper notes: The primer mix had 52 TRBV and 13 TRBJ primers.

This chain links TRBV6-6 with TRBJ2-2, with TRBD1 matching 7 bases. The clonotype comes from a human donor in good health. Specimen: CD4+ effector T cells sorted from blood. The CDR3 DNA follows: TGTGCCAGCCTTCTTATAAGGACAGGTGACACCGGGGAGCTGTTTTTT. It is translated as CASLLIRTGDTGELFF.